These 27 T cell receptor beta chains were all obtained from the same sample, sequenced in a study of cytomegalovirus exposure and HLA in healthy donors. Primers: 60 Vbeta forward and 13 Jbeta reverse. Data came from immunoSEQ multiplex PCR; TCRdb stores just in-frame clones and leaves some out. The sample records 200,000 to 250,000 clones, around 83% being singletons. The sample comprised PBMCs. These receptor sequences come from a woman aged 45-65 years in good health and CMV-seropositive.

V is TRBV12-5 and J is TRBJ1-3, with a possible D match to TRBD1 (6 bases). V lost 0 bases and J lost 5, with 14 bases in between. Germline V gene sequence: CDR1 LGHNT, CDR2 FRNRAP. This CDR3 region has 16 residues. CDR3 in DNA: TGTGCTAGTGGTTTGGTACTTAGGACAGACAGAAACACCATATATTTT. Amino acids: CASGLVLRTDRNTIYF.

V and J are TRBV7-2 and TRBJ1-2; 7 bases fit TRBD1. V was clipped by 4 bases and J by 1 base; unmatched bases: 3. The CDR3 is 14 amino acids. Germline V gene lookup returns CDR1 SGHTA and CDR2 FQGNSA. Here the CDR3 DNA reads TGTGCCAGCAGCTCGCAGGGGGATAACTATGGCTACACCTTC. It codes for CASSSQGDNYGYTF. The entire variable domain, with the rest obtained from reference TRBV7-2 and TRBJ1-2, is as follows: GAGVSQSPSNKVTEKGKDVELRCDPISGHTALYWYRQSLGQGLEFLIYFQGNSAPDKSGLPSDRFSAERTGGSVSTLTIQRTQQEDSAVYLCASSSQGDNYGYTFGSGTRLTVV.

This chain uses TRBV5-1 with TRBJ1-4; 7 positions agree with TRBD1. The CDR3 is made up of 15 amino acids. V shed 3 bases, J shed 6 bases, and the junction held 8 bases outside the gene matches. Germline V gene lookup returns CDR1 SGHRS and CDR2 YFSETQ. The CDR3 is CASSWGPGQDEKLFF. CDR3 DNA sequence: TGCGCCAGCAGCTGGGGCCCTGGACAGGATGAAAAACTGTTTTTT.

This sequence joins TRBV6-1 and TRBJ2-7, with D perhaps TRBD1 (6 bases). The CDR3 length is 15 residues. V was shortened by 2 bases and J by 3 bases, with 14 bases between the two germline ends. The V gene's germline CDR1 is MNHNS and CDR2 SASEGT. For the CDR3, the DNA is TGTGCCAGCAGTGAATTCCAGGACAGAGTCTACGAGCAGTACTTC. Translation gives CASSEFQDRVYEQYF.

The J gene is TRBJ2-3, the V gene TRBV7-9, with TRBD1 matching over 11 bases. V shed 5 bases and J 11 bases; nucleotides not matched to a gene: 9. Germline V gene lookup returns CDR1 SEHNR and CDR2 FQNEAQ (reference sequence). There are 14 residues in the CDR3. CDR3 nucleotide sequence: TGTGCCAGCAGCAGGGGACAGGGGGGAGAGAGGCAGTATTTT. It codes for CASSRGQGGERQYF.

The chain uses TRBV7-2 and TRBJ2-3, with TRBD2 as a possible D gene (6 bases). The CDR3 is 15 residues long. V lost 5 bases and J 4 bases, leaving 16 bases between the germline ends. The germline gives CDR1 SGHTA, CDR2 FQGNSA. CDR3 DNA: TGTGCCAGCAGCAGTCACTGGGGAGGCGCAGATACGCAGTATTTT. Protein sequence: CASSSHWGGADTQYF.

To note about this clone: In the same sample, other DNA sequences code for this CDR3. The chain is built from TRBV4-3 and TRBJ1-5; D remains unclear. The CDR3 spans 16 residues. The V and J ends lost 0 bases and 0 bases respectively, with 9 bases between them. Per germline, CDR1 LGHNA and CDR2 YSLEER. The CDR3 loop is CASSQDRQYSNQPQHF. The CDR3 DNA follows: TGCGCCAGCAGCCAAGATCGTCAGTATAGCAATCAGCCCCAGCATTTT.

J is TRBJ2-4 and V is TRBV5-4; 8 positions match TRBD1. Germline V gene data show CDR1 as SGHNT and CDR2 as YYREEE (reference sequence). V lost 4 bases and J lost 7; bases outside the gene matches: 13. This CDR3 has 16 residues. This CDR3 is CASSLEPGGAGNIQYF. The CDR3 nucleotides are TGTGCCAGCAGCCTGGAGCCAGGGGGCGCCGGGAACATTCAGTACTTC.

This chain uses TRBV2 with TRBJ2-1; the match to TRBD2 covers 7 bases. Germline V lookup: CDR1 SNHLY, CDR2 FYNNEI. V was pared by 1 base and J by 6 bases, with 18 bases of the junction left unmatched. The CDR3 spans 19 residues. The CDR3 region is CASSEGLRRRLAGLNEQFF. CDR3 in DNA: TGTGCCAGCAGTGAAGGTCTCAGACGGCGACTAGCAGGTCTCAATGAGCAGTTCTTC.

CDR3 coding DNA: TGTGCCAGCAGTGTGCAGTCCTACAATGAGCAGTTCTTC. This translates into CASSVQSYNEQFF. The chain couples TRBV6-1 to TRBJ2-1; D remains ambiguous. Germline V gene sequence: CDR1 MNHNS, CDR2 SASEGT. Trimming left V 4 bases short and J 1 base short, with 5 bases between. CDR3 size: 13 residues.

For this clone: No conserved phenylalanine or tryptophan ends this CDR3, so it is likely a read error. This chain joins TRBV6-1 and TRBJ1-1; D remains ambiguous. Germline V gene lookup returns CDR1 MNHNS and CDR2 SASEGT. This CDR3 is 12 amino acids long. V lost 8 bases and J 3 bases, leaving 10 bases between the germline ends. The CDR3 DNA reads as TGTGCCAGCCGGGTTGGGGACACTGAAGCTTTCTCT. This gives the protein CASRVGDTEAFS.

The genes are TRBV19 and TRBJ1-5; TRBD1 aligns across 7 bases. The V segment lost 5 bases and the J segment 4 bases; nucleotides outside the gene matches: 11. The CDR3 extends over 16 amino acids. CDR1 LNHDA and CDR2 SQIVND come from the germline V gene (reference sequence). The CDR3 DNA sequence: TGTGCCAGTAGTTCCCAAAGGGACAGCAGAAATCAGCCCCAGCATTTT. Encoded protein: CASSSQRDSRNQPQHF. Full variable domain (remainder filled in from reference TRBV19 and TRBJ1-5): DGGITQSPKYLFRKEGQNVTLSCEQNLNHDAMYWYRQDPGQGLRLIYYSQIVNDFQKGDIAEGYSVSREKKESFPLTVTSAQKNPTAFYLCASSSQRDSRNQPQHFGDGTRLSIL.

The V call is TRBV2, the J call TRBJ2-1, with 10 nucleotides matching TRBD1. The V and J ends lost 6 bases and 7 bases, in that order; junction bases with no gene match: 9. The CDR3 runs to 15 residues. Germline CDR1 and CDR2: SNHLY and FYNNEI. The CDR3 DNA reads as TGTGCCAGCAGCGTGACAGGGGGCGCGATGAATGAGCAGTTCTTC. Its translation is CASSVTGGAMNEQFF.

The chain has TRBV5-5 and TRBJ1-1, with D perhaps matching TRBD1 (5 bases). The V and J ends lost 3 bases and 8 bases respectively, with 14 bases between them. CDR1 is SGHKS and CDR2 is YYEKEE in the germline V gene (reference sequence). The CDR3 loop spans 13 amino acids. This chain's CDR3 is CASSWGGTSEAFF. In nucleotides, the CDR3 is TGTGCCAGCAGCTGGGGCGGCACCAGCGAAGCTTTCTTT.

The chain links TRBV11-2 to TRBJ1-2; D gene ambiguous. V lost 3 bases, J lost 6 bases, and 14 bases lay in between. This CDR3 is built from 14 residues. Per the germline V gene, CDR1 is SGHAT and CDR2 is FQNNGV. The CDR3 region is CASSFLGRVDGYTF. The CDR3 DNA follows: TGTGCCAGCAGCTTCCTCGGGAGGGTGGATGGCTACACCTTC.

This clone was picked up a small number of times. This rearrangement joins TRBV14 to TRBJ1-6; TRBD1 might be the D (5 bases). With 4 bases removed from V and 11 bases from J, the gap between germline ends came to 15 bases. Looked up from germline, CDR1 is SGHDN and CDR2 is FVKESK. This CDR3 has 14 residues. The CDR3 reads CASSPPGSTAPLHF. CDR3 DNA: TGTGCCAGCAGCCCCCCCGGGTCGACAGCACCCCTCCACTTT.

V gene TRBV5-5 combines with J gene TRBJ2-5; 12 bases match TRBD2. With 3 bases clipped from V and 5 bases from J, the junction kept 2 bases outside the gene matches. CDR3 size: 14 residues. The germline V gene has CDR1 SGHKS and CDR2 YYEKEE (reference sequence). CDR3 DNA: TGTGCCAGCAGCTCCGGGACTAGCGGGGAGACCCAGTACTTC. It codes for CASSSGTSGETQYF.

With regard to this clone: Other DNA sequences in the same sample also yield this CDR3. V is TRBV7-9 and J is TRBJ2-7; 7 bases fit TRBD1. The CDR3 loop spans 16 amino acids. Germline V gene data show CDR1 as SEHNR and CDR2 as FQNEAQ (reference sequence). Trimming removed 5 bases from V and 0 bases from J; junction bases left unmatched: 10. CDR3 region: CASSQGGQQSSYEQYF. The CDR3 DNA follows: TGTGCCAGCAGCCAAGGGGGACAGCAGAGCTCCTACGAGCAGTACTTC. Full variable domain (remainder filled in from reference TRBV7-9 and TRBJ2-7): DTGVSQNPRHKITKRGQNVTFRCDPISEHNRLYWYRQTLGQGPEFLTYFQNEAQLEKSRLLSDRFSAERPKGSFSTLEIQRTEQGDSAMYLCASSQGGQQSSYEQYFGPGTRLTVT.

This rearrangement joins TRBV18 to TRBJ1-6, with a tentative D call TRBD1 (5 bases). There are 14 residues in the CDR3. From germline, CDR1 is KGHSH and CDR2 LQKENI. The V and J ends lost 6 bases and 10 bases respectively, with 16 bases between them. Here the CDR3 reads CASSLSDSVSPLHF. Here the CDR3 DNA reads TGTGCCAGCTCCCTCTCTGACAGCGTGTCACCCCTCCACTTT.

This clone showed up just once. The CDR3 sequence is CASSRSGGYTDTQYF. The CDR3 nucleotides are TGTGCCAGCAGCCGTAGCGGGGGATACACAGATACGCAGTATTTT. The V gene is TRBV5-6, the J gene TRBJ2-3, with 9 bases that match TRBD2. CDR1 and CDR2 from the germline V gene are SGHDT and YYEEEE. V lost 4 bases and J lost 2; bases outside the gene matches: 5. This CDR3 has 15 amino acids.

This clone was seen more than once but under ten times. The chain joins TRBV15 to TRBJ2-3; no clear D gene. V lost 1 base, J lost 0 bases, and 8 bases lay in between. This CDR3 is 15 amino acids long. Germline V lookup: CDR1 LNHNV, CDR2 YYDKDF (reference sequence). As DNA, the CDR3 is TGTGCCACCAGCAGAGGTGAACGGAGCACAGATACGCAGTATTTT. As protein: CATSRGERSTDTQYF.

This chain links TRBV27 with TRBJ1-3; unclear D gene. The CDR3 has 15 residues. Trimming removed 6 bases from V and 1 base from J, with 13 bases in between. Germline CDR1 MNHEY, CDR2 SMNVEV (reference sequence). CDR3 amino acids: CASRSLDRSGNTIYF. The CDR3 DNA follows: TGTGCCAGCAGGAGCCTAGACCGTTCTGGAAACACCATATATTTT.

This rearrangement joins TRBV6-6 to TRBJ2-2; TRBD1 matches 7 bases. Trimming cost V 4 bases and J 2 bases; bases outside gene matches: 4. Germline loops: CDR1 MNHNY, CDR2 SVGAGI (reference sequence). The CDR3 contains 15 residues. The CDR3 coding sequence is TGTGCCAGCAGTTCGACAGGGATAAACACCGGGGAGCTGTTTTTT. This gives the protein CASSSTGINTGELFF.

J is TRBJ2-5 and V is TRBV5-6, with 8 bases that match TRBD1. The J call may be faulty, since TRBJ2-7 better matches the DNA end. Germline CDR1 is SGHDT and CDR2 is YYEEEE. The CDR3 extends over 14 amino acids. This chain's CDR3 is CASSLGRGLNEQYF. CDR3 in DNA: TGTGCCAGCAGCTTGGGCAGGGGGCTGAACGAGCAGTACTTC.

In regard to this clone: The sample carries other DNA sequences with the same CDR3. J is TRBJ2-7 and V is TRBV30; TRBD1 might be the D (5 bases). The V end lost 3 bases, the J end lost 4 bases, and 10 bases lay between the germline ends. The CDR3 has 12 amino acids. Germline V gives CDR1 GTSNPN, CDR2 SVGIG (reference sequence). The DNA of the CDR3 is TGTGCCTGGAGCGTCGCAGGGTACGAGCAGTACTTC. Translated, it gives CAWSVAGYEQYF.

The V call is TRBV6-5, the J call TRBJ1-1, with 7 positions matching TRBD1. The V segment lost 6 bases and the J segment 4 bases; nucleotides outside the gene matches: 8. From germline, CDR1 is MNHEY and CDR2 SVGAGI. The CDR3 length is 14 residues. For the CDR3, the DNA is TGTGCCAGCAGCCCTAACAGGGGCTCCACTGAAGCTTTCTTT. Protein product: CASSPNRGSTEAFF.

The chain links TRBV28 to TRBJ1-4; unclear D gene. The V and J ends lost 7 bases and 5 bases respectively, with 17 bases between them. The CDR3 is 15 residues long. CDR1 is MDHEN and CDR2 is SYDVKM in the germline V gene. CDR3 coding DNA: TGTGCCAGCATTTTTTCGGGCGGGAGAAATGAAAAACTGTTTTTT. Its protein is CASIFSGGRNEKLFF.